Described below is a single TCR beta chain sequence and its context. This specimen comes from a study of control samples from healthy donors and cancer patients. The data were produced by immunoSEQ multiplex PCR, yet TCRdb's version contains in-frame clones alone and is incomplete. Of about 120,000 clones in the sample, over 85% were seen once. Sequencing was performed on blood. This sequence originates from a man aged 25 to 40 in good health.

The CDR3 protein is CAWGGPGLAGGVLKNIQYF. In DNA form, the CDR3 reads TGTGCCTGGGGAGGACCGGGACTAGCGGGGGGGGTCCTTAAAAACATTCAGTACTTC. The chain links TRBV30 to TRBJ2-4; TRBD2 agrees at 16 bases. Trimming took 5 bases from V and 4 from J; bases not matched to a gene: 14. CDR3 length equals 19 residues. The germline V gene has CDR1 GTSNPN and CDR2 SVGIG (reference sequence).